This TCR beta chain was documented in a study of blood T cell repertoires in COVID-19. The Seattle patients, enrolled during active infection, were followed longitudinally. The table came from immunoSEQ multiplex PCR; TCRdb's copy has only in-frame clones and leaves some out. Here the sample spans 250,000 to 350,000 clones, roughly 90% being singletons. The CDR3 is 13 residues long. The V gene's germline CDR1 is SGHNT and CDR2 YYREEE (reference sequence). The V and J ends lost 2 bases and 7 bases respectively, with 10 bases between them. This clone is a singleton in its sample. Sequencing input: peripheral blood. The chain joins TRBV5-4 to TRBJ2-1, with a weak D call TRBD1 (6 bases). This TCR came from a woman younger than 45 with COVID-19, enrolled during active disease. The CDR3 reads CASSFNTGNEQFF. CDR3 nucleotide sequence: TGTGCCAGCAGCTTCAACACAGGGAATGAGCAGTTCTTC.